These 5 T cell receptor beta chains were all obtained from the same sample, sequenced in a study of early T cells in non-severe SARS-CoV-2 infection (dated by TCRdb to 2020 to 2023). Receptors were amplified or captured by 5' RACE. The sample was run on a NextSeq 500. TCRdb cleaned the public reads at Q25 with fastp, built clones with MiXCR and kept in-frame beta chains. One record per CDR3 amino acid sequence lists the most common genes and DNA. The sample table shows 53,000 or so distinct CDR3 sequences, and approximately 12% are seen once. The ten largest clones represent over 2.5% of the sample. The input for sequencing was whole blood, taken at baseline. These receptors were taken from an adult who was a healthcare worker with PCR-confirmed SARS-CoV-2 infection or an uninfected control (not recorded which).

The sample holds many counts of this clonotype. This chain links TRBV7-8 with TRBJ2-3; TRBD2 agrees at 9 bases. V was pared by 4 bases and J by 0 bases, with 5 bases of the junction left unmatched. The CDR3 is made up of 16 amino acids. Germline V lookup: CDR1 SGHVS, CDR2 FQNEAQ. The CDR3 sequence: CASSYLAGLSTDTQYF. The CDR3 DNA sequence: TGTGCCAGCAGCTACCTAGCGGGGCTAAGCACAGATACGCAGTATTTT.

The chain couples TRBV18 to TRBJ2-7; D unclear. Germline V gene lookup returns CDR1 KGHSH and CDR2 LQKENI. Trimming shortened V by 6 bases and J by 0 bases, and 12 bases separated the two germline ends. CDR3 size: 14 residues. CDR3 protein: CASSDISSSYEQYF. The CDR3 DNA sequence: TGTGCCAGCTCCGACATCAGTAGCTCCTACGAGCAGTACTTC.

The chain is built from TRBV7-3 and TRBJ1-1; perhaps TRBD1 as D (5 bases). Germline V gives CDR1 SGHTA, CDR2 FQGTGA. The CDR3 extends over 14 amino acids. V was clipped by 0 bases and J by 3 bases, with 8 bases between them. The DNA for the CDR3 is TGTGCCAGCAGCTTAACCCCACAGGACACTGAAGCTTTCTTT. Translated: CASSLTPQDTEAFF.

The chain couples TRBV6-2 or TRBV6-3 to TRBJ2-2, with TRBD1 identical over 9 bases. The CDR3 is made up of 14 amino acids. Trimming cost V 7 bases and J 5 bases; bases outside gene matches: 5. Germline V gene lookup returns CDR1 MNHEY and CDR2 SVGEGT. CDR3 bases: TGTGCCAGCAAGGGGACAGGGCGAACCGGGGAGCTGTTTTTT. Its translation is CASKGTGRTGELFF.

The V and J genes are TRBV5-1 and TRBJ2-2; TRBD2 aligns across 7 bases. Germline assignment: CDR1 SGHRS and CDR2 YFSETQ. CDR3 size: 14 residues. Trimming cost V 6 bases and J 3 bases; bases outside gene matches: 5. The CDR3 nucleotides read TGCGCCAGCAATGACGGGAGGTACACCGGGGAGCTGTTTTTT. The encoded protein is CASNDGRYTGELFF.